Listed here are 31 T cell receptor beta chains from one sample, sequenced in a study of T-cell memory formation after mild COVID-19. TCRdb redid the calling of the 5' RACE reads with MiXCR, one entry per CDR3 protein. The data show some 150,000 distinct CDR3 sequences, with roughly 24% seen just once and about 24% held by the top ten. Material: PBMCs or a T cell subset sorted from them (not recorded which). The receptors shown here come from an adult woman who had mild COVID-19 (a few samples of this study predate the infection). Cell type and time point are not known.

This clonotype was observed a handful of times. The chain uses TRBV5-1 and TRBJ1-1, with 10 bases fitting TRBD1. This CDR3 comprises 17 residues. V lost 2 bases and J lost 3; bases outside the gene matches: 10. Germline CDR1 is SGHRS and CDR2 is YFSETQ. CDR3 DNA sequence: TGCGCCAGCAGCTTTCGTGACAGGGGGCGCTTGGACACTGAAGCTTTCTTT. Protein: CASSFRDRGRLDTEAFF.

V and J are TRBV5-5 and TRBJ1-4; 7 bases are a match to TRBD1. Germline CDR1 and CDR2: SGHKS and YYEKEE (reference sequence). Unmatched junction bases numbered 12, after V lost 5 bases and J lost 5 bases. The CDR3 loop spans 16 amino acids. The CDR3 protein is CASSNRGNAKNEKLFF. The CDR3 nucleotides are TGTGCCAGCAGTAACAGGGGAAACGCCAAGAATGAAAAACTGTTTTTT.

V gene TRBV29-1 combines with J gene TRBJ2-5; D gene unclear. With 0 bases removed from V and 5 bases from J, the gap between germline ends came to 13 bases. The germline V gene encodes CDR1 SQVTM and CDR2 ANQGSEA. The CDR3 is made up of 14 amino acids. CDR3 loop: CSVEDRYGLETQYF. The CDR3 DNA reads TGCAGCGTTGAAGATCGGTACGGGCTCGAGACCCAGTACTTC.

This clonotype was counted between two and nine times. The chain recombines TRBV24-1 with TRBJ2-3; D not certain. This CDR3 region has 14 residues. V shed 4 bases and J shed 2 bases, with 9 bases lying between them. Germline V lookup: CDR1 KGHDR, CDR2 SFDVKD. This CDR3 is CATSDLHNTDTQYF. The CDR3 DNA reads TGTGCCACCAGTGACCTACACAACACAGATACGCAGTATTTT.

The V gene is TRBV29-1, the J gene TRBJ1-1; possibly TRBD1 for D (5 bases). Germline lookup yields CDR1 SQVTM and CDR2 ANQGSEA. This CDR3 region has 12 residues. V lost 3 bases to trimming and J lost 3 bases, with 8 bases between them. As DNA, the CDR3 is TGCAGCGTTGAGGGGGGGGACACTGAAGCTTTCTTT. Translating gives CSVEGGDTEAFF.

The J gene is TRBJ1-2, the V gene TRBV24-1; no reliable D call. The CDR3 extends over 12 amino acids. Germline V gene lookup returns CDR1 KGHDR and CDR2 SFDVKD. With 3 bases removed from V and 4 bases from J, the gap between germline ends came to 5 bases. CDR3 sequence (DNA): TGTGCCACCAGTGATGGCCCCTATGGCTACACCTTC. Translated, it gives CATSDGPYGYTF.

V and J are TRBV5-1 and TRBJ1-2, with 9 bases that match TRBD1. CDR3 length equals 14 residues. J was trimmed by 8 bases and V by 4 bases; bases with no gene match: 9. Germline V gene sequence: CDR1 SGHRS, CDR2 YFSETQ. CDR3 DNA: TGCGCCAGCAGCGCGTGGACAGGGGAGGAAGGCTACACCTTC. This encodes CASSAWTGEEGYTF.

This clonotype was detected a few times. V and J are TRBV3-1 and TRBJ2-5, with D perhaps TRBD2 (7 bases). Germline V gene lookup returns CDR1 LGHDT and CDR2 YNNKEL (reference sequence). The CDR3 length is 15 residues. V was clipped by 4 bases and J by 5 bases, with 17 bases between them. The CDR3 DNA sequence: TGTGCCAGCAGCCCCGACGGGGGGCTAACGGAGACCCAGTACTTC. Encoded protein: CASSPDGGLTETQYF.

This clonotype was seen more than once but under ten times. The chain links TRBV20-1 to TRBJ2-1; TRBD2 agrees at 12 bases. The V segment lost 0 bases and the J segment 9 bases; nucleotides outside the gene matches: 9. CDR3 length equals 16 residues. The germline V gene has CDR1 DFQATT and CDR2 SNEGSKA (reference sequence). This chain's CDR3 is CSARDRLAGEVGEQFF. In nucleotides, the CDR3 is TGCAGTGCTAGAGATCGACTAGCGGGAGAGGTCGGTGAGCAGTTCTTC.

The V gene is TRBV12-3 or TRBV12-4, the J gene TRBJ2-1; 7 bases match TRBD1. V lost 4 bases and J lost 4; bases outside the gene matches: 7. There are 15 residues in the CDR3. This CDR3 is CASSSPGQYYNEQFF. The CDR3 DNA follows: TGTGCCAGCAGTTCGCCGGGACAGTATTACAATGAGCAGTTCTTC.

CDR3 DNA: TGCAGTGCTGGCGCCTTCCTAGCGACCACAGATACGCAGTATTTT. It codes for CSAGAFLATTDTQYF. The rearrangement joins TRBV20-1 to TRBJ2-3; tentative D call: TRBD2 (6 bases). Germline values: CDR1 DFQATT, CDR2 SNEGSKA (reference sequence). The CDR3 covers 15 residues. V lost 5 bases and J lost 2, with 17 bases in between.

The rearrangement uses TRBV7-3 and TRBJ2-1; no reliable D call. In germline, CDR1 is SGHTA, CDR2 FQGTGA. V was shortened by 4 bases and J by 14 bases, with 15 bases between the two germline ends. This CDR3 is built from 12 residues. CDR3 loop: CASSSGGGNKFF. The CDR3, as DNA: TGTGCCAGCAGCTCCGGTGGCGGAAACAAGTTCTTC.

V is TRBV4-3 and J is TRBJ2-3, with TRBD2 identical over 13 bases. The CDR3 covers 18 residues. Germline trimming cut 3 bases from V and 5 bases from J; bases unmatched to any gene: 11. Germline V CDR1 and CDR2: LGHNA, YSLEER. CDR3 sequence: CASSQAGLAGDSGDTQYF. CDR3 sequence (DNA): TGCGCCAGCAGCCAGGCCGGACTAGCGGGAGATAGTGGAGATACGCAGTATTTT.

This clonotype was observed a handful of times. V gene TRBV4-3 combines with J gene TRBJ2-3; 11 nucleotides line up with TRBD1. Germline CDR1 and CDR2: LGHNA and YSLEER. Trimming removed 2 bases from V and 7 bases from J; junction bases left unmatched: 5. CDR3 size: 15 residues. For the CDR3, the DNA is TGCGCCAGCAGCCAATCAGGACAGGGGGCTCATACGCAGTATTTT. Protein product: CASSQSGQGAHTQYF.

The chain carries TRBV5-5 and TRBJ1-1; D gene uncertain. Germline V gene data show CDR1 as SGHKS and CDR2 as YYEKEE (reference sequence). The CDR3 is 15 amino acids. V was cut by 4 bases and J by 3 bases, with 16 bases left in between. The CDR3 loop reads CASSQRTPLDTEAFF. In DNA form, the CDR3 reads TGTGCCAGCAGCCAGCGGACCCCCTTGGACACTGAAGCTTTCTTT. The complete variable domain, with remaining parts taken from reference TRBV5-5 and TRBJ1-1, reads DAGVTQSPTHLIKTRGQQVTLRCSPISGHKSVSWYQQVLGQGPQFIFQYYEKEERGRGNFPDRFSARQFPNYSSELNVNALLLGDSALYLCASSQRTPLDTEAFFGQGTRLTVV.

J is TRBJ2-3 and V is TRBV12-3 or TRBV12-4, with no clear D. V lost 2 bases and J 4 bases, leaving 4 bases between the germline ends. The CDR3 has 12 amino acids. The CDR3, as DNA: TGTGCCAGCAGTTTATTACCAGATACGCAGTATTTT. It specifies CASSLLPDTQYF.

The chain employs TRBV7-9 and TRBJ2-1; maybe TRBD1 (5 bases). Germline V lookup: CDR1 SEHNR, CDR2 FQNEAQ (reference sequence). Trimming pared 2 bases from V and 5 bases from J, leaving 13 bases between. There are 15 residues in the CDR3. CDR3 in DNA: TGTGCCAGCAGCTTAAGGGGCCAGACCAACAATGAGCAGTTCTTC. As protein: CASSLRGQTNNEQFF.

CDR3 in amino acids: CASSSVDSGGELFF. DNA of the CDR3: TGTGCCAGCAGTTCCGTCGACTCAGGCGGGGAGCTGTTTTTT. This chain connects TRBV6-6 to TRBJ2-2; D gene ambiguous. The CDR3 runs to 14 residues. The V end lost 4 bases, the J end lost 7 bases, and 13 bases lay between the germline ends. Germline CDR1 is MNHNY and CDR2 is SVGAGI (reference sequence).

This chain joins TRBV7-8 and TRBJ2-1, with 7 bases identical to TRBD1. The junction had 13 bases not matched to a gene; V was cut back by 6 bases and J by 5 bases. The germline CDR1 and CDR2 sequences are SGHVS and FQNEAQ. This CDR3 region has 16 residues. CDR3 protein: CASSPTGALINNEQFF. The CDR3, as DNA: TGTGCCAGCAGTCCCACAGGGGCCTTGATTAACAATGAGCAGTTCTTC.

V usage is TRBV12-3 or TRBV12-4 and J usage is TRBJ1-3; no definite D call. V lost 9 bases, J lost 4 bases, and 13 bases lay in between. The CDR3 runs 13 residues. In DNA form, the CDR3 reads TGTGCCAGGCCCTTGGTAGGCGGAAACACCATATATTTT. Translating it yields CARPLVGGNTIYF.

The chain recombines TRBV6-5 with TRBJ1-4; 7 bases are a match to TRBD1. This CDR3 is 15 amino acids long. The junction had 8 bases not matched to a gene; V was cut back by 5 bases and J by 5 bases. CDR1 and CDR2 from the germline V gene are MNHEY and SVGAGI. The CDR3 bases are TGTGCCAGCAGTGAATCCGGGACAGAAAATGAAAAACTGTTTTTT. It encodes CASSESGTENEKLFF.

This clonotype appeared a single time. The V call is TRBV20-1, the J call TRBJ1-2; D gene uncertain. The CDR3 extends over 13 amino acids. V lost 0 bases, J lost 7 bases, and 12 bases lay in between. The germline V gene encodes CDR1 DFQATT and CDR2 SNEGSKA (reference sequence). Here the CDR3 reads CSARDGTRAGYTF. The CDR3 coding sequence is TGCAGTGCTAGAGATGGAACAAGAGCTGGCTACACCTTC.

Comment on this clonotype: At one end, the junction sequence differs from germline, possibly due to a read error. The chain is built from TRBV6-6 and TRBJ2-7; TRBD2 aligns across 7 bases. The CDR3 loop spans 11 amino acids. Germline loops: CDR1 MNHNY, CDR2 SVGAGI (reference sequence). CDR3: CASSYAGLVAF. CDR3 DNA sequence: TGTGCCAGCAGTTACGCCGGACTAGTGGCCTTC.

This clonotype has only a few counts. The chain joins TRBV27 to TRBJ2-1; 8 bases line up with TRBD1. The CDR3 spans 14 residues. Trimming at V came to 5 bases and at J to 8 bases, leaving 8 bases not matched to a gene. CDR1 and CDR2 (germline): MNHEY, SMNVEV (reference sequence). CDR3 in amino acids: CASSPYRGKDEQFF. In nucleotides, the CDR3 is TGTGCCAGCAGTCCTTACAGGGGGAAAGATGAGCAGTTCTTC.

The rearrangement uses TRBV29-1 and TRBJ1-2; D is unresolved. Germline CDR1 SQVTM, CDR2 ANQGSEA. This CDR3 spans 14 amino acids. The V and J ends lost 6 bases and 3 bases respectively, with 17 bases between them. The CDR3 bases are TGCAGCGTACCCTCGGACCCTTGGGACTATGGCTACACCTTC. Translation gives CSVPSDPWDYGYTF.

The chain is built from TRBV20-1 and TRBJ2-7; D remains unclear. Germline V lookup: CDR1 DFQATT, CDR2 SNEGSKA (reference sequence). Trimming took 5 bases from V and 1 from J, leaving 12 bases between them. The CDR3 runs to 13 residues. As DNA, the CDR3 is TGCAGTGCTTCTGCCGGGCGTTCCTACGAGCAGTACTTC. Protein sequence: CSASAGRSYEQYF.

The chain employs TRBV6-2 or TRBV6-3 and TRBJ2-7, with a possible D match to TRBD2 (5 bases). The CDR3 contains 14 residues. Germline V CDR1 and CDR2: MNHEY, SVGEGT. V was cut by 5 bases and J by 7 bases, with 18 bases left in between. In DNA, the CDR3 is TGTGCCAGCAGTCCCATAAGCACGCCGGGGGAGCAGTACTTC. Translating it yields CASSPISTPGEQYF.

The CDR3: CASSLTSANTGELFF. The CDR3 nucleotides read TGTGCCAGCAGCTTGACTAGCGCGAACACCGGGGAGCTGTTTTTT. The chain uses TRBV9 and TRBJ2-2; the match to TRBD2 covers 8 bases. V lost 4 bases and J lost 0; bases outside the gene matches: 2. The CDR3 totals 15 residues. Germline V CDR1 and CDR2: SGDLS, YYNGEE.

In its sample, this clonotype was seen a few times. This chain uses TRBV7-9 with TRBJ2-7; TRBD2 aligns across 14 bases. Trimming took 7 bases from V and 2 from J; bases not matched to a gene: 4. The CDR3 totals 15 residues. The germline V gene encodes CDR1 SEHNR and CDR2 FQNEAQ (reference sequence). CDR3 sequence: CASTTGLAGAYEQYF. CDR3 nucleotides: TGTGCCAGCACTACGGGACTAGCGGGAGCCTACGAGCAGTACTTC. Variable domain in full (rest from reference TRBV7-9 and TRBJ2-7): DTGVSQNPRHKITKRGQNVTFRCDPISEHNRLYWYRQTLGQGPEFLTYFQNEAQLEKSRLLSDRFSAERPKGSFSTLEIQRTEQGDSAMYLCASTTGLAGAYEQYFGPGTRLTVT.

The rearrangement joins TRBV20-1 to TRBJ2-7; 7 nucleotides agree with TRBD2. CDR3 length equals 16 residues. Unmatched junction bases numbered 9, after V lost 0 bases and J lost 1 base. Germline V gene lookup returns CDR1 DFQATT and CDR2 SNEGSKA (reference sequence). CDR3 nucleotides: TGCAGTGCTAGAGACTCGGGACTACGGGGGTCCTACGAGCAGTACTTC. Translation: CSARDSGLRGSYEQYF.

This clonotype was counted a few times. The gene calls are TRBV13 and TRBJ2-2; 8 positions agree with TRBD1. The CDR3 is 18 amino acids. Losses at the gene ends were 1 base for V and 5 bases for J; bases not matched to a gene: 12. Germline V gene sequence: CDR1 PRHDT, CDR2 FYEKMQ (reference sequence). Here the CDR3 reads CASSLAPTGVLETGELFF. CDR3 sequence (DNA): TGTGCCAGCAGCTTAGCCCCGACAGGGGTTTTAGAAACCGGGGAGCTGTTTTTT.